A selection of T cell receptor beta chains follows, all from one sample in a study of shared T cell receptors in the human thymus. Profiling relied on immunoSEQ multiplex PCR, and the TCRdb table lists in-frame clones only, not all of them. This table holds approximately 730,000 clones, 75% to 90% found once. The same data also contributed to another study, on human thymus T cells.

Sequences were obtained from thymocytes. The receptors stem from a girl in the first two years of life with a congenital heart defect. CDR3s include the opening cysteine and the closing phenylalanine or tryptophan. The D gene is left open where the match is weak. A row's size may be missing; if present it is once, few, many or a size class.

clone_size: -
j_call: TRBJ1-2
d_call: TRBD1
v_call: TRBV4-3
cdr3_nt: TGCGCCAGCAGCCAGGATCGGACAGGGGGCTTCTATGGCTACACCTTC
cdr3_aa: CASSQDRTGGFYGYTF

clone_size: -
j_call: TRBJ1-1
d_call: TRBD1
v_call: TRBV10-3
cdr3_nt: TGTGCCATCAGTCGGGACAGGGGATATACTGAAGCTTTCTTT
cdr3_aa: CAISRDRGYTEAFF

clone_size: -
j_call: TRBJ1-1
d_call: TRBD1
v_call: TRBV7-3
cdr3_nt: TGTGCCAGCAGCCAAAGACAGGGATGGGACACTGAAGCTTTCTTT
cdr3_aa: CASSQRQGWDTEAFF

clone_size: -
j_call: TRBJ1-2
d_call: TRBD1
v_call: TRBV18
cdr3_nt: TGTGCCAGCTCACGTCAGGGGGCGCATGGCTACACCTTC
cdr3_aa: CASSRQGAHGYTF

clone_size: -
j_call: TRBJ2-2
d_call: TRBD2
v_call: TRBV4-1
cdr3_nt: TGCGCCAGCAGCCAAGATAGGGGAGACCAAAGTCGGGGGGACACCGGGGAGCTGTTTTTT
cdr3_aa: CASSQDRGDQSRGDTGELFF

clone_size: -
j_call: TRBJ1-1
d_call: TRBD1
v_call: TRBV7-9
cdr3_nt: TGTGCCAGCAGCTGGTTGAGACAGGGAAGTAACACTGAAGCTTTCTTT
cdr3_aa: CASSWLRQGSNTEAFF

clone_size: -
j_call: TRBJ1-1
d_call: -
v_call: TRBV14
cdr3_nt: TGTGCCAGCAGCCAAGTGGGTGGGCAAAGGAACACTGAAGCTTTCTTT
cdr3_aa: CASSQVGGQRNTEAFF

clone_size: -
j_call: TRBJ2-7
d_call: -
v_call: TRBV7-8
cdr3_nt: TGTGCCAGCAGCCCCCTGGCCGGCGGGCGTGCCTACGAGCAGTACTTC
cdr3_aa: CASSPLAGGRAYEQYF

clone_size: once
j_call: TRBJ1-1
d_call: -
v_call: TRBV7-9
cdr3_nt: TGTGCCAGCAGCTTAGCCGGCAGGGACACCTTGAACACTGAAGCTTTCTTT
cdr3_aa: CASSLAGRDTLNTEAFF

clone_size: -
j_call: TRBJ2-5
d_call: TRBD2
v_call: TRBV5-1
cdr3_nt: TGCGCCAGCAGCTTGGTTGGTCGGGGGGGCAAAGAGACCCAGTACTTC
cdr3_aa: CASSLVGRGGKETQYF

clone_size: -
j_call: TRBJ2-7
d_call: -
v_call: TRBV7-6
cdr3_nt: TGTGCCAGCAGCTTGGGGGCCCCAAGGGCTGTACCCTACGAGCAGTACTTC
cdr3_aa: CASSLGAPRAVPYEQYF

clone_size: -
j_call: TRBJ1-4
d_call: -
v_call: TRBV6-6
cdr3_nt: TGTGCCAGCAGCGAAGGTGGAGGGGCGGATGAAAAACTGTTTTTT
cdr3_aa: CASSEGGGADEKLFF

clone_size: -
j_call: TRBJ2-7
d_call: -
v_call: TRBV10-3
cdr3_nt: TGTGCCATCAGTGACCCCGGACAGCTCTACGAGCAGTACTTC
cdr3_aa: CAISDPGQLYEQYF

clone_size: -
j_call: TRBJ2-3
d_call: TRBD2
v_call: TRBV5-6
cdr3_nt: TGTGCCAGCAGCCGTAGCGGGGGCCGGATTTGTACGCAGTATTTT
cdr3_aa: CASSRSGGRICTQYF

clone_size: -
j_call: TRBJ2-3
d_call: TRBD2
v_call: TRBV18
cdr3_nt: TGTGCCAGCTCAACACTAGCGGGGGGGAAGGATACGCAGTATTTT
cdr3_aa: CASSTLAGGKDTQYF